This T cell receptor beta chain was observed in a study of blood T cell repertoires in COVID-19. Study-level information: Spain, Italy and the United States supplied samples that represented acute and convalescent COVID-19. From T cells, B-cell-depleted T cells, or PBMCs came the material, which was cDNA or gDNA.

The CDR3 runs 15 residues. Trimming took 7 bases from V and 7 from J; bases not matched to a gene: 9. The germline CDR1 and CDR2 sequences are MNHEY and SVGAGI. Original processing methods: Estimation of nucleated cell counts relied on the amplification of reference gene primers. Using immunoSEQ multiplex PCR, the repertoire was profiled, and TCRdb retains in-frame clones only, with some absent. V and J calls and clone size are copied from that table; D and trimming were computed from the DNA. The top ten clones hold roughly 8.7% of a sample with over 200,000 clones, about 83% of them seen once. The TCR comes from a man aged 35-49 years with active or convalescent COVID-19. The sample taken for sequencing was peripheral blood. V usage is TRBV6-5 and J usage is TRBJ2-2; the match to TRBD1 covers 10 bases. CDR3 loop: CASTKLTGGFGELFF. The CDR3 DNA is TGTGCCAGCACAAAACTGACAGGGGGCTTCGGGGAGCTGTTTTTT.